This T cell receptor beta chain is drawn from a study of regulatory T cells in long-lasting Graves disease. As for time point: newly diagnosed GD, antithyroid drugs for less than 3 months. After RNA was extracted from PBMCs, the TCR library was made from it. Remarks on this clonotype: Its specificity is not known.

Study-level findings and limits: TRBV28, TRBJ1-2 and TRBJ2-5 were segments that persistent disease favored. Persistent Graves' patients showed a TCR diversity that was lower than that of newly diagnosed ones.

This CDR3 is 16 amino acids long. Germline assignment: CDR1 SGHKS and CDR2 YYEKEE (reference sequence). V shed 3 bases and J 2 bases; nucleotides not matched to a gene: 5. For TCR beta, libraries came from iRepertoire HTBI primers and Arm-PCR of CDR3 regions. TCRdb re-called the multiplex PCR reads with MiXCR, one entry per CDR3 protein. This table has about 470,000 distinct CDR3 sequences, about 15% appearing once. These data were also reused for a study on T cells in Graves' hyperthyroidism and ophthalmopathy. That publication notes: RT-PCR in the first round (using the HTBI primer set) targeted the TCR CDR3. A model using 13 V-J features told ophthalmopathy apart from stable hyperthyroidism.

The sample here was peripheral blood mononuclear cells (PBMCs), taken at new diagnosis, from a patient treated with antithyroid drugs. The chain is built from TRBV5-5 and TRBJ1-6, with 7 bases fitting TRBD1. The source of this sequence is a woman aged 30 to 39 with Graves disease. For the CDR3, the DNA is TGTGCCAGCAGCTCGGTAACAGGGGCCTATAATTCACCCCTCCACTTT. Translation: CASSSVTGAYNSPLHF.